Below are 20 T cell receptor beta chains sequenced from a single sample in a study of T cell responses to AZD1222 COVID-19 vaccine. TCRdb's table, derived via immunoSEQ multiplex PCR, lists solely in-frame clones and lacks some. The repertoire has 120,000 or so clones, roughly nine tenths of them found once; the top ten carry approximately 3.1%. Sample: peripheral blood, taken on day 0 of AZD1222 vaccination. These receptors originate from an adult in good health.

The chain employs TRBV18 and TRBJ1-6, with 11 bases identical to TRBD1. The CDR3 totals 17 residues. Germline V CDR1 and CDR2: KGHSH, LQKENI. J gave up 7 bases and V 4 bases, and 9 bases lay outside the gene matches. CDR3 coding DNA: TGTGCCAGCTCACGTACCGCGGGACAGGGGGTAAATTCACCCCTCCACTTT. Residues: CASSRTAGQGVNSPLHF.

This chain links TRBV6-5 with TRBJ1-1; a weak D match, TRBD1 (5 bases). Trimming left V 1 base short and J 10 bases short, with 19 bases between. The germline V gene has CDR1 MNHEY and CDR2 SVGAGI. The CDR3 extends over 15 amino acids. The CDR3 loop is CASSYLPLGGSAAFF. CDR3 sequence (DNA): TGTGCCAGCAGTTACTTACCCTTGGGGGGGAGCGCAGCTTTCTTT.

J is TRBJ1-2 and V is TRBV28; 10 nucleotides align to TRBD1. Germline CDR1 reads MDHEN; CDR2 reads SYDVKM. The CDR3 consists of 14 residues. V shed 6 bases, J shed 8 bases, and the junction held 9 bases outside the gene matches. The CDR3 DNA is TGTGCCAGCAGGCCTACCGGGACAGGGGACGGCTACACCTTC. This translates into CASRPTGTGDGYTF.

The chain joins TRBV3-1 (or the pseudogene TRBV3-2) to TRBJ2-3; D possibly corresponds to TRBD2 (6 bases). Between the trimmed V and J ends, which lost 0 bases and 1 base, there was a span of 11 bases. Per the germline V gene, CDR1 is LGHDT and CDR2 is YNNKEL (reference sequence). This CDR3 is built from 16 residues. The CDR3 sequence: CASSQDLGGGTDTQYF. In nucleotides, the CDR3 is TGTGCCAGCAGCCAAGATCTGGGCGGGGGCACAGATACGCAGTATTTT.

The chain joins TRBV27 to TRBJ1-4, with 9 bases matching TRBD1. V dropped 5 bases and J dropped 7; count of bases not matched to a gene: 5. This CDR3 comprises 14 residues. CDR1 MNHEY and CDR2 SMNVEV come from the germline V gene (reference sequence). CDR3 bases: TGTGCCAGCAGTATGGGGACAGGGCCTGAAAAACTGTTTTTT. Protein: CASSMGTGPEKLFF.

The rearrangement links TRBV5-3 to TRBJ1-1; 8 bases are shared with TRBD1. TRBV5-3 is noted as an ORF with a role that remains uncertain. This CDR3 is 17 amino acids long. With 1 base clipped from V and 6 bases from J, the junction kept 14 bases outside the gene matches. DNA for the CDR3: TGTGCCAGAAGCTTGCCGCAGACAGGGGAGAGGAGGGCTGAAGCTTTCTTT. Translation gives CARSLPQTGERRAEAFF.

This clone has a handful of counts. The rearrangement joins TRBV12-3 or TRBV12-4 to TRBJ2-5; D uncertain. This CDR3 has 11 amino acids. Trimming took 3 bases from V and 5 from J, leaving 4 bases between them. The CDR3 nucleotides read TGTGCCAGCAGTTTGGGGGAGACCCAGTACTTC. Translating gives CASSLGETQYF.

This chain joins TRBV28 and TRBJ2-2; D possibly corresponds to TRBD2 (5 bases). In germline, CDR1 is MDHEN, CDR2 SYDVKM. V lost 6 bases to trimming and J lost 2 bases, with 13 bases between them. The CDR3 extends over 15 amino acids. CDR3 DNA: TGTGCCAGCAGGTGGAGGCCCTCAAACACCGGGGAGCTGTTTTTT. Amino acids: CASRWRPSNTGELFF.

The chain combines TRBV28 with TRBJ1-5, with 7 bases lining up with TRBD1. Germline loops: CDR1 MDHEN, CDR2 SYDVKM. The CDR3 spans 15 residues. Germline trimming cut 6 bases from V and 6 bases from J; bases unmatched to any gene: 11. The CDR3 bases are TGTGCCAGCAGCCCAACAGGGGTTGGCGGTCAGCCCCAGCATTTT. It yields the protein CASSPTGVGGQPQHF.

The genes are TRBV5-1 and TRBJ1-1; D is possibly TRBD1 (5 bases). This CDR3 is 14 amino acids long. V gave up 1 base and J gave up 4 bases, with 11 bases separating them. In germline, CDR1 is SGHRS, CDR2 YFSETQ. CDR3 protein: CASSLMGGSTEAFF. CDR3 coding DNA: TGCGCCAGCAGCTTGATGGGGGGGTCCACTGAAGCTTTCTTT.

The chain couples TRBV2 to TRBJ2-4; D is undetermined. The CDR3 covers 15 residues. CDR1 is SNHLY and CDR2 is FYNNEI in the germline V gene. V lost 4 bases to trimming and J lost 0 bases, with 10 bases between them. CDR3 nucleotides: TGTGCCAGCAGTGTAACCCTGCTAGCCAAAAACATTCAGTACTTC. Its translation: CASSVTLLAKNIQYF.

The gene calls are TRBV6-2 or TRBV6-3 and TRBJ2-1, with 9 positions matching TRBD2. Germline assignment: CDR1 MNHEY and CDR2 SVGEGT. V was pared by 3 bases and J by 3 bases, with 3 bases of the junction left unmatched. This CDR3 is 15 amino acids long. This CDR3 is CASSYKRGVYNEQFF. For the CDR3, the DNA is TGTGCCAGCAGTTATAAGCGGGGGGTCTACAATGAGCAGTTCTTC.

The V gene is TRBV4-2, the J gene TRBJ2-5; D is possibly TRBD2 (6 bases). CDR1 is LGHNA and CDR2 is YNFKEQ in the germline V gene. V was cut by 4 bases and J by 5 bases, with 14 bases left in between. This CDR3 comprises 14 residues. This CDR3 reads CASSPGIGGETQYF. Written as DNA, the CDR3 is TGTGCCAGCAGCCCGGGAATAGGAGGGGAGACCCAGTACTTC.

This chain links TRBV3-1 (or the pseudogene TRBV3-2) with TRBJ1-1; TRBD1 might be the D (6 bases). V gave up 0 bases and J gave up 10 bases, with 15 bases separating them. CDR3 size: 14 residues. Germline V gene sequence: CDR1 LGHDT, CDR2 YNNKEL (reference sequence). This chain's CDR3 is CASSQDLGARAAFF. In DNA, the CDR3 is TGTGCCAGCAGCCAAGATCTGGGGGCGCGGGCAGCTTTCTTT.

This chain links TRBV5-1 with TRBJ1-4; a weak D match, TRBD1 (5 bases). CDR1 is SGHRS and CDR2 is YFSETQ in the germline V gene. The CDR3 consists of 16 residues. The V gene lost 0 bases and the J gene lost 0 bases, with 9 bases spanning the gap. The CDR3: CASSLDRIATNEKLFF. The CDR3 DNA reads as TGCGCCAGCAGCTTGGACAGGATTGCAACTAATGAAAAACTGTTTTTT.

The V gene is TRBV27, the J gene TRBJ2-6; no clear D gene. CDR1 is MNHEY, CDR2 SMNVEV, per germline (reference sequence). The length of the CDR3 is 12 residues. Trimming took 4 bases from V and 2 from J, leaving 0 bases between them. Here the CDR3 DNA reads TGTGCCAGCAGTTCTGGGGCCAACGTCCTGACTTTC. Protein: CASSSGANVLTF.

Regarding this clone: Other DNA sequences in the sample encode the same CDR3. The gene calls are TRBV6-5 and TRBJ1-1; a weak D match, TRBD1 (5 bases). This CDR3 is 12 amino acids long. Between the trimmed V and J ends, which lost 2 bases and 5 bases, there was a span of 6 bases. Germline CDR1 MNHEY, CDR2 SVGAGI. The CDR3 region has the DNA TGTGCCAGCAGTTACGGGGGTACTGAAGCTTTCTTT. Residues: CASSYGGTEAFF.

V gene TRBV6-5 combines with J gene TRBJ1-2; D might be TRBD1 (5 bases). The CDR3 loop spans 15 amino acids. Trimming left V 6 bases short and J 7 bases short, with 21 bases between. Germline CDR1 is MNHEY and CDR2 is SVGAGI. CDR3 sequence reads: CASRTHQGSGSGYTF. The CDR3 DNA follows: TGTGCCAGCAGAACACATCAGGGTTCTGGGAGTGGCTACACCTTC.

The chain recombines TRBV2 with TRBJ2-1; 8 bases line up with TRBD1. The germline gives CDR1 SNHLY, CDR2 FYNNEI. The ends lost 3 bases at V and 10 bases at J; junction bases unmatched: 17. The length of the CDR3 is 17 residues. In DNA, the CDR3 is TGTGCCAGCAGTGAGGAAGTGGGACAGGTTATGCCCAGGGAGCAGTTCTTC. It codes for CASSEEVGQVMPREQFF. The whole variable domain, remainder taken from reference TRBV2 and TRBJ2-1, is EPEVTQTPSHQVTQMGQEVILRCVPISNHLYFYWYRQILGQKVEFLVSFYNNEISEKSEIFDDQFSVERPDGSNFTLKIRSTKLEDSAMYFCASSEEVGQVMPREQFFGPGTRLTVL.

The rearrangement joins TRBV9 to TRBJ1-2; D gene uncertain. Trimming left V 4 bases short and J 4 bases short, with 8 bases between. The CDR3 is made up of 12 amino acids. Germline V lookup: CDR1 SGDLS, CDR2 YYNGEE. The CDR3 nucleotides are TGTGCCAGCAGCTCGAGGGCCTATGGCTACACCTTC. It is translated as CASSSRAYGYTF.